The rows below give T cell receptor beta chains drawn from one sample of a study of blood T cell repertoires in COVID-19. Using immunoSEQ multiplex PCR, the repertoire was profiled, and TCRdb retains in-frame clones only, with some absent. In the table there are 270,000 or so clones, roughly 87% of which are singletons. The sample consisted of peripheral blood. These receptors were obtained from a woman between 35 and 50 years old who had recovered from COVID-19. Both conserved end residues are part of each CDR3. The D gene is left open where the match is weak.

d_call	j_call	v_call	cdr3_aa
NA	TRBJ2-1	TRBV6-5	CASNLDRRYNEQFF
NA	TRBJ2-1	TRBV10-3	CAISESMGGGVDEQFF
TRBD2	TRBJ2-2	TRBV3-1/TRBV3-2	CASSRLSGGGIGELFF
NA	TRBJ2-1	TRBV6-2/TRBV6-3	CASSYPSDEQFF
NA	TRBJ2-6	TRBV7-2	CASGARGANVLTF
TRBD1	TRBJ1-3	TRBV29-1	CSVGDRGAGNTIYF
NA	TRBJ2-7	TRBV13	CASSTTNTARSYEQYF
NA	TRBJ2-5	TRBV3-1/TRBV3-2	CASSQKSGPQETQYF
TRBD1	TRBJ1-1	TRBV5-1	CASSPDRGQTEAFF
NA	TRBJ1-6	TRBV6-1	CASSDVTDSSYNSPLHF
TRBD1	TRBJ2-1	TRBV15	CATSRGQGVDEQFF
NA	TRBJ2-1	TRBV24-1	CATSDSRMSYNEQFF
NA	TRBJ1-1	TRBV6-5	CASSYGGVNTEAFF
NA	TRBJ1-1	TRBV6-5	CASTPPRGMNTEAFF
TRBD2	TRBJ2-1	TRBV11-3	CASSAGAGGYNEQFF
NA	TRBJ2-5	TRBV15	CATTSRGFGGPQETQYF
NA	TRBJ2-5	TRBV5-6	CASSLGAQETQYF